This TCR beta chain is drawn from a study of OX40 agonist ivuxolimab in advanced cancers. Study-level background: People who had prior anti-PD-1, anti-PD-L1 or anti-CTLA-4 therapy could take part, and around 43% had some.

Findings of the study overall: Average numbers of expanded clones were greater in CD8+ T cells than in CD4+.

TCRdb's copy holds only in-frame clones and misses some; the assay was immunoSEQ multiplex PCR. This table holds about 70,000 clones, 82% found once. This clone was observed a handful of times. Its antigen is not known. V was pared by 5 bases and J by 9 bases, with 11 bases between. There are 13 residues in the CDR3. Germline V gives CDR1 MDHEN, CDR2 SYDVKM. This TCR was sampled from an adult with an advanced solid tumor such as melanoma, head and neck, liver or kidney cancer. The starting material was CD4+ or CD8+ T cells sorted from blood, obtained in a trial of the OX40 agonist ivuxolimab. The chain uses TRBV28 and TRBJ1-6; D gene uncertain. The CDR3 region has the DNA TGTGCCAGCAGTCCGTCCGGGCCTTCACCCCTCCACTTT. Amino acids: CASSPSGPSPLHF. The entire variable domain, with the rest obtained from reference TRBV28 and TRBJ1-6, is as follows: DVKVTQSSRYLVKRTGEKVFLECVQDMDHENMFWYRQDPGLGLRLIYFSYDVKMKEKGDIPEGYSVSREKKERFSLILESASTNQTSMYLCASSPSGPSPLHFGNGTRLTVT.